The present entry profiles one T cell receptor (beta chain) with its context. Its antigen remains unknown. The PCR had 60 Vbeta and 13 Jbeta primers. Assay: immunoSEQ multiplex PCR; the TCRdb copy retains only in-frame clones and omits some. The sample consists of around 150,000 clones, roughly two thirds of them appearing once. The germline V gene has CDR1 LNHDA and CDR2 SQIVND (reference sequence). The length of the CDR3 is 14 residues. Losses at the gene ends were 3 bases for V and 4 bases for J; bases not matched to a gene: 4. The data originate from a study of cytomegalovirus exposure and HLA in healthy donors. Study results and limitations: Within an earlier analysis, most TCR beta V segments proved productive either about 90% or about 30% of the time. A list of 164 TCR beta chains associated with cytomegalovirus was given.

Donors likely had unrecorded immune exposures despite being nominally healthy when sampled. This sequence joins TRBV19 and TRBJ1-1; the match to TRBD1 covers 8 bases. Sequenced material: PBMCs. The receptor comes from a woman aged 25 to 39 in good health and CMV-seronegative. The CDR3 DNA follows: TGTGCCAGTAGTATCAGGGGGCGAAGCACTGAAGCTTTCTTT. This codes for CASSIRGRSTEAFF.